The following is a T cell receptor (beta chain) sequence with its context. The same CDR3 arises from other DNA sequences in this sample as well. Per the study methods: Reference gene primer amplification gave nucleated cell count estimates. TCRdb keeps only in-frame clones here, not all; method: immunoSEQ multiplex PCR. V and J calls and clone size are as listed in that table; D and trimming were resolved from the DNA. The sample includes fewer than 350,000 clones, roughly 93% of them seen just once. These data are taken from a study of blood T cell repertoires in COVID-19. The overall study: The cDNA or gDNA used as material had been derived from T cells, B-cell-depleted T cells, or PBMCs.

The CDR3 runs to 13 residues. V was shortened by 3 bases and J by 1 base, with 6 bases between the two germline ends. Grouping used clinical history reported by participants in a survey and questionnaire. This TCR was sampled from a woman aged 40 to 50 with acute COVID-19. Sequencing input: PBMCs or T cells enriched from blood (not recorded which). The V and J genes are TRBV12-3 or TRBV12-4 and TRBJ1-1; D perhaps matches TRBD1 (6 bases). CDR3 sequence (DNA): TGTGCCAGCAGTTTGGGACAGAACACTGAAGCTTTCTTT. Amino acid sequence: CASSLGQNTEAFF.